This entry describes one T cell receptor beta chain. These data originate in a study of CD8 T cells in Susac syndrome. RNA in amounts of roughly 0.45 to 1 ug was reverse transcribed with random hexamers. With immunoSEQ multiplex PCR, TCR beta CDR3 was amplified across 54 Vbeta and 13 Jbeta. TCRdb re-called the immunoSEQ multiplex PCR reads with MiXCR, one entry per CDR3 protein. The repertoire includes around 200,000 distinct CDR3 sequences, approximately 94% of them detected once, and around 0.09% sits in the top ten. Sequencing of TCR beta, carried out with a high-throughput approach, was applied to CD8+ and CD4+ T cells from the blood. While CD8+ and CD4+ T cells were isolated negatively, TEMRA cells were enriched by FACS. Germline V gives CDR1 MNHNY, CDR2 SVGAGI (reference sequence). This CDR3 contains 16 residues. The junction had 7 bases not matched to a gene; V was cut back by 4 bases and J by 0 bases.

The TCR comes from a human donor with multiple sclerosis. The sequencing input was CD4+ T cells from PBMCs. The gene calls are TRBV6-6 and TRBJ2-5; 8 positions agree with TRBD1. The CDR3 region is CASSFSGTGNQETQYF. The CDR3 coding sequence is TGTGCCAGCAGTTTCTCCGGGACAGGCAACCAAGAGACCCAGTACTTC.